A single T cell receptor beta chain is shown here with its context. Profiling relied on immunoSEQ multiplex PCR, and the TCRdb table lists in-frame clones only, not all of them. This sample has some 71,000 clones; about 90% occur once, and the top ten carry 2% to 2.5%. The data stem from a study of control samples from healthy donors and cancer patients. This CDR3 is 16 amino acids long. Germline lookup yields CDR1 MNHEY and CDR2 SVGEGT. Trimming removed 2 bases from V and 1 base from J, with 12 bases in between. This clonotype was obtained from a woman in her fifties or sixties with head and neck cancer. The chain has TRBV6-2 or TRBV6-3 and TRBJ1-5, with D perhaps TRBD1 (5 bases). Source material: PBMCs. This CDR3 is CASSYLGPGSNQPQHF. The CDR3 DNA follows: TGTGCCAGCAGTTACCTGGGACCGGGGAGCAATCAGCCCCAGCATTTT.